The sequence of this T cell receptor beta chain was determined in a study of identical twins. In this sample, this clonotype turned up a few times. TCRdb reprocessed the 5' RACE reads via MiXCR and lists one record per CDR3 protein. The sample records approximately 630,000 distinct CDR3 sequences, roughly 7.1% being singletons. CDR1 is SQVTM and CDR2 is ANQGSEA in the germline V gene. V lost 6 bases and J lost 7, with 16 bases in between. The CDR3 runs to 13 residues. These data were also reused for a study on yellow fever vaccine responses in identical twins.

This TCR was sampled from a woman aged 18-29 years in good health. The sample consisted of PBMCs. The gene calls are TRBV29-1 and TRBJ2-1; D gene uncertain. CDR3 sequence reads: CSVERLTANEQFF. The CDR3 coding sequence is TGCAGCGTCGAAAGGCTTACCGCGAATGAGCAGTTCTTC.